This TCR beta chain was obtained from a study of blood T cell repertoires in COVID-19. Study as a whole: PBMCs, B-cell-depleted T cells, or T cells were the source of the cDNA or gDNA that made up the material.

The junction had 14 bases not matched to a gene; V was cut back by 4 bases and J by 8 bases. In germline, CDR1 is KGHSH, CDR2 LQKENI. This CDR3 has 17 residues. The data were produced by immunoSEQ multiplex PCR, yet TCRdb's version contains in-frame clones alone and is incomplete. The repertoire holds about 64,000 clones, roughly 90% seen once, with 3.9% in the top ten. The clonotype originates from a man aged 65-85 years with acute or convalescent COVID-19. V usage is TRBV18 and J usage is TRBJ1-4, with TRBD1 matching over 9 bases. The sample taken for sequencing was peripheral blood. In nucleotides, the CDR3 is TGTGCCAGCTCACGATACTCGGCTGGGACAGGGCGCGAAAAACTGTTTTTT. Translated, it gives CASSRYSAGTGREKLFF. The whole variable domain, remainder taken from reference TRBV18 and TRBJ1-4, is NAGVMQNPRHLVRRRGQEARLRCSPMKGHSHVYWYRQLPEEGLKFMVYLQKENIIDESGMPKERFSAEFPKEGPSILRIQQVVRGDSAAYFCASSRYSAGTGREKLFFGSGTQLSVL.